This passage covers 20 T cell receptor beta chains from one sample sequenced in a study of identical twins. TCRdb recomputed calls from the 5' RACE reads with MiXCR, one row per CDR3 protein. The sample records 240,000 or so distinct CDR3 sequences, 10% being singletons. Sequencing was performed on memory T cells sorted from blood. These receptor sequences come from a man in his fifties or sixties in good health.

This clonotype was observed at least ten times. The CDR3 region has the DNA TGCAGCGTTGAAGATCGAGACAGGGGGAACACCGGGGAGCTGTTTTTT. It encodes CSVEDRDRGNTGELFF. This sequence joins TRBV29-1 and TRBJ2-2; TRBD1 matches 8 bases. CDR3 length: 16 amino acids. Germline V CDR1 and CDR2: SQVTM, ANQGSEA. Trimming took 0 bases from V and 1 from J; bases not matched to a gene: 4.

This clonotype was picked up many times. The chain's CDR3 is CASSLLLEPYEQYF. CDR3 in DNA: TGTGCCAGCAGTTTATTGCTAGAACCCTACGAGCAGTACTTC. The chain joins TRBV28 to TRBJ2-7; D not certain. Per germline, CDR1 MDHEN and CDR2 SYDVKM. Trimming left V 1 base short and J 2 bases short, with 9 bases between. The CDR3 consists of 14 residues.

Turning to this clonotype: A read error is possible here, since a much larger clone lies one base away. The CDR3 coding sequence is TGTGCCAGCGGGTGGCCTAGCGGTCTAGGCATAGATACGCAGTATTTT. This sequence encodes CASGWPSGLGIDTQYF. J is TRBJ2-3 and V is TRBV27, with 7 nucleotides matching TRBD2. Trimming cost V 8 bases and J 5 bases; bases outside gene matches: 16. CDR3 length: 16 residues. CDR1 is MNHEY, CDR2 SMNVEV, per germline (reference sequence).

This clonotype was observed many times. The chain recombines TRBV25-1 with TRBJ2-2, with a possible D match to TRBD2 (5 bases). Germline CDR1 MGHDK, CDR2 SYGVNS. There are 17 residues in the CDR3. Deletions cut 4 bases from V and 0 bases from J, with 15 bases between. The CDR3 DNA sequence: TGTGCCAGCAGTGTTCACGAGCGGACCTCGAACACCGGGGAGCTGTTTTTT. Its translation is CASSVHERTSNTGELFF.

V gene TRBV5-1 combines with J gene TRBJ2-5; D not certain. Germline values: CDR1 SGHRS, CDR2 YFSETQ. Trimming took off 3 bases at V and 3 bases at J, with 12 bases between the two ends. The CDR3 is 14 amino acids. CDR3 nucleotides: TGCGCCAGCAGCTCCCAGCCCACCAAAGAGACCCAGTACTTC. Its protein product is CASSSQPTKETQYF.

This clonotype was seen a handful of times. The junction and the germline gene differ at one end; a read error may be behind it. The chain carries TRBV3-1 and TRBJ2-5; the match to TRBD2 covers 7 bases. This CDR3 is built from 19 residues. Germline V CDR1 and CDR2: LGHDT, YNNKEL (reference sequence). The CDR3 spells CASRQGPLSGGDLKKTQYF. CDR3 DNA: TGTGCCAGCAGACAAGGGCCCCTTTCGGGGGGTGACCTTAAGAAGACCCAGTACTTC.

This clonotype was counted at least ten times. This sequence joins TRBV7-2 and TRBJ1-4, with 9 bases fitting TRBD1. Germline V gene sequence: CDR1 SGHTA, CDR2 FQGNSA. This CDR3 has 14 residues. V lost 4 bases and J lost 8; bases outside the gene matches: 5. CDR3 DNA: TGTGCCAGCAGCTCCAGGACAGGGGACGAAAAACTGTTTTTT. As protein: CASSSRTGDEKLFF.

The CDR3: CASSFIGAGAGNTIYF. As DNA, the CDR3 is TGTGCCAGCAGTTTTATCGGTGCAGGGGCTGGAAACACCATATATTTT. V is TRBV28 and J is TRBJ1-3; D may be TRBD1 (6 bases). The CDR3 is 16 amino acids. CDR1 is MDHEN and CDR2 is SYDVKM in the germline V gene. V gave up 3 bases and J gave up 2 bases, with 14 bases separating them.

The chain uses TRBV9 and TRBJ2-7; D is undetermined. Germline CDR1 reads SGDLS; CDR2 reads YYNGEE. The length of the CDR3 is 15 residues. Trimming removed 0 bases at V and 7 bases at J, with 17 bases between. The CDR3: CASSVDGGGNREQYF. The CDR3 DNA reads TGTGCCAGCAGCGTAGACGGCGGTGGAAATAGAGAGCAGTACTTC.

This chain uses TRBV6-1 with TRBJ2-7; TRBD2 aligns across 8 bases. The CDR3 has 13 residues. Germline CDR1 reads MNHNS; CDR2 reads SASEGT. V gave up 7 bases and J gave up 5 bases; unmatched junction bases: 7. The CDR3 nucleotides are TGTGCCAGCAACCCCAGCGGGAGTGACGAGCAGTACTTC. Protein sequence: CASNPSGSDEQYF.

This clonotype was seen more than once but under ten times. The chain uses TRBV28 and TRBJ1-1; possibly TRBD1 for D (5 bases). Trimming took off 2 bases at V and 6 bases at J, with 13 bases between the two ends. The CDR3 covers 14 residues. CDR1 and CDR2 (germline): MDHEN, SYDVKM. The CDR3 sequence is CASSLQGALSEAFF. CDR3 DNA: TGTGCCAGCAGTTTACAGGGAGCACTATCTGAAGCTTTCTTT.

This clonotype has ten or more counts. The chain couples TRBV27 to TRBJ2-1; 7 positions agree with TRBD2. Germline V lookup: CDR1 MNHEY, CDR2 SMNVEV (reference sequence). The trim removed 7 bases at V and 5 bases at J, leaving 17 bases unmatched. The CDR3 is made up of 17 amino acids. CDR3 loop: CASKKAGLAETNNEQFF. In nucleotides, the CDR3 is TGTGCCAGCAAAAAGGCTGGGCTAGCGGAAACCAACAATGAGCAGTTCTTC.

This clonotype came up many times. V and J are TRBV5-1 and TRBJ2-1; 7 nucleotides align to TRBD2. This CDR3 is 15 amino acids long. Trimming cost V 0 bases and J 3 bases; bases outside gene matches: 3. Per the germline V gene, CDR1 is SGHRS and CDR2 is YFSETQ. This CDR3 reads CASSLEAGSYNEQFF. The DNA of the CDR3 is TGCGCCAGCAGCTTGGAAGCGGGGAGCTACAATGAGCAGTTCTTC.

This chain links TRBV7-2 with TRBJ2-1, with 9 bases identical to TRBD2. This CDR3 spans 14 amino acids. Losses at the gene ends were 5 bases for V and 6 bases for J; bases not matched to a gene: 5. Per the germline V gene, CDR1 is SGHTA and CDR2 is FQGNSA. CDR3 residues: CASSPGTSSNEQFF. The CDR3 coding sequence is TGTGCCAGCAGCCCAGGGACTAGCAGCAATGAGCAGTTCTTC. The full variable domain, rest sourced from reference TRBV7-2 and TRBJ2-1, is GAGVSQSPSNKVTEKGKDVELRCDPISGHTALYWYRQSLGQGLEFLIYFQGNSAPDKSGLPSDRFSAERTGGSVSTLTIQRTQQEDSAVYLCASSPGTSSNEQFFGPGTRLTVL.

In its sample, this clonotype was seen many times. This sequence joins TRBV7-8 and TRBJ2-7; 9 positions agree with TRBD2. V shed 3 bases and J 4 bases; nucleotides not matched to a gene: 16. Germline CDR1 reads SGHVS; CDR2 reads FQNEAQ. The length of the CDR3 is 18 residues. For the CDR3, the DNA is TGTGCCAGCAGCTTCGCGACTAGCGGAAAGAGGGGGCTGTACGAGCAGTACTTC. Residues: CASSFATSGKRGLYEQYF.

The CDR3, as DNA: TGCAGTGCTTGTTCTAGCGGGGTGAGAGATACGCAGTATTTT. Residues: CSACSSGVRDTQYF. The V gene is TRBV20-1, the J gene TRBJ2-3; TRBD2 agrees at 9 bases. The CDR3 consists of 14 residues. Germline V CDR1 and CDR2: DFQATT, SNEGSKA (reference sequence). The J segment lost 5 bases and the V segment lost 5 bases, leaving 8 bases of the junction unmatched.

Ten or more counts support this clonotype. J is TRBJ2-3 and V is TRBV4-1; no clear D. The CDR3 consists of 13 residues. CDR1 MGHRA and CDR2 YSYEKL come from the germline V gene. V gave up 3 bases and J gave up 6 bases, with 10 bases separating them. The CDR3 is CASSHLTQDTQYF. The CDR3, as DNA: TGCGCCAGCAGCCACTTGACTCAGGATACGCAGTATTTT.

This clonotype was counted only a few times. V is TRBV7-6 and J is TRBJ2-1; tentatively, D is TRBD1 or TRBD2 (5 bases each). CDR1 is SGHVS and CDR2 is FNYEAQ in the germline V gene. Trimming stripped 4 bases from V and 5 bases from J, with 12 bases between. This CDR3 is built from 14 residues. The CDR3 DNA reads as TGTGCCAGCAGCTCGGGACCCTGGGACAATGAGCAGTTCTTC. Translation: CASSSGPWDNEQFF.

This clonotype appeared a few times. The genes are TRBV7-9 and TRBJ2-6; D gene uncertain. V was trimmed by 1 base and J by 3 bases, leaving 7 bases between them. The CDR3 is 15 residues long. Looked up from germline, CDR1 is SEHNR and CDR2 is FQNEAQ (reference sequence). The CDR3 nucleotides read TGTGCCAGCAGCTTAGTGACACTTGGGGCCAACGTCCTGACTTTC. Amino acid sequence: CASSLVTLGANVLTF.

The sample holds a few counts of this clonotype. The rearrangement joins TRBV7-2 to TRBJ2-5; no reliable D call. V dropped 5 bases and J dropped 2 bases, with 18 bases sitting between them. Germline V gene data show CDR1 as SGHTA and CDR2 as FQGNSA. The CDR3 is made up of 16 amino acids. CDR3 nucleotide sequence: TGTGCCAGCAGCGTCGCCCCACGGGCTGGGCAAGAGACCCAGTACTTC. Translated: CASSVAPRAGQETQYF. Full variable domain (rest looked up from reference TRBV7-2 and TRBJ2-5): GAGVSQSPSNKVTEKGKDVELRCDPISGHTALYWYRQSLGQGLEFLIYFQGNSAPDKSGLPSDRFSAERTGGSVSTLTIQRTQQEDSAVYLCASSVAPRAGQETQYFGPGTRLLVL.